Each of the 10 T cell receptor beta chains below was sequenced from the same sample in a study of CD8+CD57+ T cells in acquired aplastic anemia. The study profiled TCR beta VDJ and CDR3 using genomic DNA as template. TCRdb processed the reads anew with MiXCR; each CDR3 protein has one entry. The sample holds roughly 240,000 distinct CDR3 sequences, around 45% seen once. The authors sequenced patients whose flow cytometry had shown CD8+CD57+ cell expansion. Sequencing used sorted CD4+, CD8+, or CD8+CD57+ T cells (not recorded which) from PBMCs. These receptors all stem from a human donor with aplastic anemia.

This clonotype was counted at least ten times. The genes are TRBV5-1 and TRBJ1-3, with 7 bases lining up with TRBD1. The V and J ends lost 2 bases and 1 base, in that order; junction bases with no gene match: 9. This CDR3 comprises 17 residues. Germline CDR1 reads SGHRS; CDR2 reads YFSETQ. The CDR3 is CASSLYRGTASGNTIYF. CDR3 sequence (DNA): TGCGCCAGCAGCTTATACAGGGGAACGGCATCTGGAAACACCATATATTTT.

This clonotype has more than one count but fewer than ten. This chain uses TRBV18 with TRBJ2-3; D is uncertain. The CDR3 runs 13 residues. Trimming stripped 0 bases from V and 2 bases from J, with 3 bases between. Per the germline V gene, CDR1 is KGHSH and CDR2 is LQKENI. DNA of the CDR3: TGTGCCAGCTCACCACCCTTCACAGATACGCAGTATTTT. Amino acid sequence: CASSPPFTDTQYF.

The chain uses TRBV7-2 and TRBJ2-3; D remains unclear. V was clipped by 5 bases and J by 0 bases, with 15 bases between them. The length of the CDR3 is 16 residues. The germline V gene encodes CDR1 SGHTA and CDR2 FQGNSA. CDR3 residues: CASSRHGQESTDTQYF. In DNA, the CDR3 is TGTGCCAGCAGCCGCCACGGGCAGGAGAGCACAGATACGCAGTATTTT.

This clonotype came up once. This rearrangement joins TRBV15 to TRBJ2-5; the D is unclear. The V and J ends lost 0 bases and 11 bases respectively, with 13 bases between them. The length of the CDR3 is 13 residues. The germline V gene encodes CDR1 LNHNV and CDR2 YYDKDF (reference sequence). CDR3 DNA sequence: TGTGCCACCAGCAGAGATACCGCGTTTGAGCAGTACTTC. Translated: CATSRDTAFEQYF.

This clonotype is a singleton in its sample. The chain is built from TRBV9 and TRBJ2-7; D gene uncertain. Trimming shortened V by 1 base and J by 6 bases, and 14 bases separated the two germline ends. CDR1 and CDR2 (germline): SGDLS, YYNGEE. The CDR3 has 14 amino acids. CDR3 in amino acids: CASSVTAIRTEQYF. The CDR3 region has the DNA TGTGCCAGCAGCGTAACAGCCATTAGGACCGAGCAGTACTTC.

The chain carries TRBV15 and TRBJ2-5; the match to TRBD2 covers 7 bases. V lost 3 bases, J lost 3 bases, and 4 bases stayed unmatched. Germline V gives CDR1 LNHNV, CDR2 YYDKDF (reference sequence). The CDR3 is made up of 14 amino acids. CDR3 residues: CATSREGREETQYF. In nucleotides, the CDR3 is TGTGCCACCAGCAGGGAGGGGAGGGAAGAGACCCAGTACTTC.

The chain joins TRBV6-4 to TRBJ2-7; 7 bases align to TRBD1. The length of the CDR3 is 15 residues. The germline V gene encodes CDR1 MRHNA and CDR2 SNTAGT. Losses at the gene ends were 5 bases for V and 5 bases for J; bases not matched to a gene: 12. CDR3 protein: CASSRGQPSPDEQYF. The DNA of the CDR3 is TGTGCCAGCAGTAGGGGACAGCCATCCCCCGACGAGCAGTACTTC.

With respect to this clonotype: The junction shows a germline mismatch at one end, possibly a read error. CDR3 in amino acids: CASSYPTRGFEPNAEAFF. CDR3 coding DNA: TGTGCCAGCAGCTATCCAACCAGGGGCTTCGAACCGAACGCTGAAGCTTTCTTT. The genes are TRBV7-8 and TRBJ1-1; D perhaps matches TRBD1 (6 bases). Germline CDR1 is SGHVS and CDR2 is FQNEAQ. CDR3 length: 18 residues.

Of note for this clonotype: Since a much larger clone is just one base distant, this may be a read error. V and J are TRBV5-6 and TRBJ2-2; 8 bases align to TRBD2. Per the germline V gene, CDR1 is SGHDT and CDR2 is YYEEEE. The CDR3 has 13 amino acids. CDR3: CASAQRENGEPFF. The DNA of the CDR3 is TGTGCCAGCGCTCAGCGGGAGAACGGGGAGCCGTTTTTT. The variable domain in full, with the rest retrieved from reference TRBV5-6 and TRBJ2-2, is DAGVTQSPTHLIKTRGQQVTLRCSPKSGHDTVSWYQQALGQGPQFIFQYYEEEERQRGNFPDRFSGHQFPNYSSELNVNALLLGDSALYLCASAQRENGEPFFGEGSRLTVL.

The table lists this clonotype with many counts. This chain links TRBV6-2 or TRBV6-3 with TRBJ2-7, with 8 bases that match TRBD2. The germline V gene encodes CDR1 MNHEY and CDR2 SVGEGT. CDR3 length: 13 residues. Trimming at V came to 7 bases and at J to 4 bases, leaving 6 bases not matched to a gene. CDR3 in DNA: TGTGCCAGCACAGAAGCGGGAGCTTACGAGCAGTACTTC. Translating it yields CASTEAGAYEQYF.